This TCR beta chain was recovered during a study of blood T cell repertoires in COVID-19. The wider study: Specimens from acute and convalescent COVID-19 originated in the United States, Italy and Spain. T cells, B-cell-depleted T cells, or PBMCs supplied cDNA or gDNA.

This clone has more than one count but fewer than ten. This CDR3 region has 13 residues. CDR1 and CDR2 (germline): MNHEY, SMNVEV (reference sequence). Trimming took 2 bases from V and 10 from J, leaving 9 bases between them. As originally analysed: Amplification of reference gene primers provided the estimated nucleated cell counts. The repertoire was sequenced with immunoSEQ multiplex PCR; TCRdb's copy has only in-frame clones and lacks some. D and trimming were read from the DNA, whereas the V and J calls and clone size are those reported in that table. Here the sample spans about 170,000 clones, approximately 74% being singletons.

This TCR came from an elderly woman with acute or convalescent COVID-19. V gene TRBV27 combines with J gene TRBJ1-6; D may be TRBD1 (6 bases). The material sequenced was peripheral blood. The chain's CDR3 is CASSLARGSPLHF. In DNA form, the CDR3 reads TGTGCCAGCAGTTTAGCCAGGGGCTCACCCCTCCACTTT.